The next 24 T cell receptor beta chains were all read from a single sample in a study of molecular identifiers for immune sequencing clone quantification. TCRdb re-analysed the PCR reads in MiXCR, keeping a single row per CDR3 protein. The table has more than 300,000 distinct CDR3 sequences, roughly a fifth seen once. The sample was naive CD8+ T cells from blood, with Jurkat cell RNA spiked in. This sample's subset: FACS-sorted CD8+CD4-CCR7+CD45RA+ naive T cells. These receptors were obtained from a human donor in good health. Some libraries in this study had Jurkat cell RNA spiked in.

This clonotype came up a few times. The genes are TRBV5-6 and TRBJ2-7, with 8 bases identical to TRBD1. J lost 1 base, V lost 3 bases, and 9 bases had no gene match. CDR3 length: 16 residues. Germline V gene lookup returns CDR1 SGHDT and CDR2 YYEEEE. DNA for the CDR3: TGTGCCAGCAGCTCTCCGGGACAGGTTGAATCCTACGAGCAGTACTTC. This sequence encodes CASSSPGQVESYEQYF.

This clonotype was recorded at least ten times. The V call is TRBV29-1, the J call TRBJ1-4, with D maybe TRBD1 (5 bases). The CDR3 has 14 residues. Germline values: CDR1 SQVTM, CDR2 ANQGSEA. V was trimmed by 6 bases and J by 0 bases, leaving 11 bases between them. The CDR3, as DNA: TGCAGCGTAGGGGAGGCTGCAACTAATGAAAAACTGTTTTTT. The encoded protein is CSVGEAATNEKLFF. Full variable domain (missing parts from reference TRBV29-1 and TRBJ1-4): SAVISQKPSRDICQRGTSLTIQCQVDSQVTMMFWYRQQPGQSLTLIATANQGSEATYESGFVIDKFPISRPNLTFSTLTVSNMSPEDSSIYLCSVGEAATNEKLFFGSGTQLSVL.

The rearrangement joins TRBV27 to TRBJ2-5; no reliable D call. The CDR3 totals 15 residues. The V gene lost 3 bases and the J gene lost 5 bases, with 16 bases spanning the gap. Germline loops: CDR1 MNHEY, CDR2 SMNVEV (reference sequence). This chain's CDR3 is CASSLSSAGDETQYF. DNA for the CDR3: TGTGCCAGCAGTTTGAGTTCCGCAGGTGATGAGACCCAGTACTTC.

There are a few counts of this clonotype. V and J are TRBV7-9 and TRBJ2-2; no clear D. V lost 2 bases and J lost 13, with 17 bases in between. The CDR3 spans 14 residues. Germline CDR1 is SEHNR and CDR2 is FQNEAQ (reference sequence). For the CDR3, the DNA is TGTGCCAGCAGCTTACCACGGACGTTAGAGGTGCTGTTTTTT. It is translated as CASSLPRTLEVLFF.

This clonotype showed up many times. This chain connects TRBV27 to TRBJ1-1; D call uncertain. Deletions cut 3 bases from V and 4 bases from J, with 18 bases between. Per germline, CDR1 MNHEY and CDR2 SMNVEV (reference sequence). This CDR3 region has 16 residues. For the CDR3, the DNA is TGTGCCAGCAGTTTGCACAGACTAGGTGCGGCCACTGAAGCTTTCTTT. It is translated as CASSLHRLGAATEAFF.

The gene calls are TRBV19 and TRBJ2-1; TRBD1 might be the D (6 bases). Looked up from germline, CDR1 is LNHDA and CDR2 is SQIVND (reference sequence). The CDR3 loop spans 11 amino acids. The CDR3 nucleotides are TGTGTTACAGGGTTTTACGGTGAGCAGTTCTTC. Translating gives CVTGFYGEQFF.

This clonotype was counted at least ten times. The chain combines TRBV7-9 with TRBJ2-1, with 8 positions matching TRBD1. The CDR3 has 15 residues. Germline trimming cut 0 bases from V and 5 bases from J; bases unmatched to any gene: 3. Germline CDR1 reads SEHNR; CDR2 reads FQNEAQ (reference sequence). CDR3 loop: CASSLAQGAHNEQFF. The CDR3 DNA is TGTGCCAGCAGCTTAGCTCAGGGGGCGCACAATGAGCAGTTCTTC.

This clonotype was seen many times. The chain joins TRBV20-1 to TRBJ1-4; D unclear. In germline, CDR1 is DFQATT, CDR2 SNEGSKA (reference sequence). The CDR3 is 15 amino acids. The V gene lost 4 bases and the J gene lost 4 bases, with 16 bases spanning the gap. Here the CDR3 reads CSATNWEAFNEKLFF. The CDR3, as DNA: TGCAGTGCTACGAACTGGGAGGCTTTTAATGAAAAACTGTTTTTT.

In its sample, this clonotype was seen many times. The genes are TRBV12-3 or TRBV12-4 and TRBJ2-1; D could derive from TRBD1 or TRBD2 (5 bases each). The CDR3 loop spans 15 amino acids. Trimming removed 1 base from V and 9 bases from J, with 16 bases in between. The CDR3, as DNA: TGTGCCAGCAGTTTAGGTCAGGGACCTAGGGGTGAGCAGTTCTTC. It is translated as CASSLGQGPRGEQFF.

This clonotype has a handful of counts. This chain uses TRBV3-1 with TRBJ2-3, with D uncertain. The germline V gene encodes CDR1 LGHDT and CDR2 YNNKEL (reference sequence). Deletions cut 0 bases from V and 3 bases from J, with 10 bases between. This CDR3 contains 15 residues. CDR3 amino acids: CASSQELEGTDTQYF. The CDR3 DNA reads as TGTGCCAGCAGCCAAGAGCTTGAAGGAACAGATACGCAGTATTTT.

There are a few counts of this clonotype. CDR3 amino acids: CASSEGDPYYGYTF. The CDR3 coding sequence is TGTGCCAGCAGTGAGGGAGATCCATACTATGGCTACACCTTC. V and J are TRBV6-2 or TRBV6-3 and TRBJ1-2; D not certain. Trimming took off 5 bases at V and 3 bases at J, with 13 bases between the two ends. The CDR3 runs to 14 residues. Germline V lookup: CDR1 MNHEY, CDR2 SVGEGT.

This clonotype was counted a few times. This chain uses TRBV20-1 with TRBJ2-3, with 13 bases aligning to TRBD2. Germline V gene sequence: CDR1 DFQATT, CDR2 SNEGSKA (reference sequence). With V trimmed by 6 bases and J by 0 bases, 15 bases remained unmatched. There are 19 residues in the CDR3. The CDR3 region is CSATGLAGSRPFSTDTQYF. Here the CDR3 DNA reads TGCAGTGCAACGGGACTAGCGGGATCGAGACCCTTTAGCACAGATACGCAGTATTTT.

The CDR3 reads CASTAGTGSPYEQYF. The CDR3, as DNA: TGTGCCAGTACTGCAGGGACAGGGTCCCCCTACGAGCAGTACTTC. The gene calls are TRBV19 and TRBJ2-7; 9 nucleotides agree with TRBD1. After removal of 7 bases from V and 2 bases from J, the junction contained 9 bases not matched to a gene. The CDR3 runs 15 residues. The germline V gene encodes CDR1 LNHDA and CDR2 SQIVND (reference sequence).

This clonotype was counted a single time. This could be a read error, since a much larger clone is one nucleotide away. V is TRBV21-1 and J is TRBJ2-7; the D call TRBD1 from the table was never checked on the DNA. TRBV21-1 is labeled a pseudogene. This CDR3 comprises 13 residues. The CDR3 nucleotides are TGTGCCAGCAGCACTGATAGGGGCCACGAGCAGTACTTC. Amino acid sequence: CASSTDRGHEQYF.

This clonotype was seen more than once but under ten times. Sequence at one end of the junction differs from germline and may be a read error. The rearrangement joins TRBV5-1 to TRBJ2-6, with 7 bases that match TRBD1. This CDR3 contains 17 residues. Germline CDR1 is SGHRS and CDR2 is YFSETQ. CDR3 in DNA: TGCGCCAGCAGCTTGGGGACAGGAGCGATCGGGGCCAACGTCCTGGCTTTC. This codes for CASSLGTGAIGANVLAF. Together with reference TRBV5-1 and TRBJ2-6, the CDR3 gives the full variable domain: KAGVTQTPRYLIKTRGQQVTLSCSPISGHRSVSWYQQTPGQGLQFLFEYFSETQRNKGNFPGRFSGRQFSNSRSEMNVSTLELGDSALYLCASSLGTGAIGANVLAFGAGSRLTVL.

This clonotype was seen a handful of times. This sequence may be a read error, since a much larger clone differs from it by one base. Because the CDR3 is missing its conserved closing phenylalanine or tryptophan, this is likely a read error. The chain employs TRBV6-6 and TRBJ2-7; 8 positions agree with TRBD1. V shed 5 bases and J 7 bases; nucleotides not matched to a gene: 10. This CDR3 is built from 14 residues. The germline gives CDR1 MNHNY, CDR2 SVGAGI (reference sequence). Here the CDR3 reads CASSGDRIFGEQYS. DNA of the CDR3: TGTGCCAGCAGTGGGGACAGGATCTTCGGGGAGCAGTACTCC.

This clonotype has ten or more counts. The rearrangement joins TRBV20-1 to TRBJ2-7, with TRBD2 as a possible D gene (5 bases). The CDR3 runs 15 residues. From germline, CDR1 is DFQATT and CDR2 SNEGSKA (reference sequence). Trimming stripped 0 bases from V and 3 bases from J, with 15 bases between. The CDR3 bases are TGCAGTGCTAGAGAATCCGGGATGGGGTTCTACGAGCAGTACTTC. Protein: CSARESGMGFYEQYF.

Notes on this clonotype: A much larger clone differs from this one at a single base, so this may be a read error. The CDR3 reads CASCPRGEQYF. In DNA, the CDR3 is TGTGCCAGCTGCCCCCGGGGTGAGCAGTACTTC. The chain links TRBV7-8 to TRBJ2-7; maybe TRBD2 (5 bases). Per germline, CDR1 SGHVS and CDR2 FQNEAQ. This CDR3 has 11 amino acids. Trimming left V 8 bases short and J 7 bases short, with 12 bases between.

As regards this clonotype: A much larger clone is a single base away; this may be a read error. The chain combines TRBV12-3 or TRBV12-4 with TRBJ2-7; TRBD2 agrees at 11 bases. This CDR3 is built from 14 residues. The CDR3 sequence is CASGLLLAGDEQYF. The CDR3 DNA reads as TGTGCCAGCGGTTTGTTACTAGCGGGGGATGAGCAGTACTTC.

Notes on this clonotype: A much larger clonotype is one base distant, so this may be a read error. This is likely a read error, given that the CDR3 carries no conserved phenylalanine or tryptophan at its end. V usage is TRBV5-3 and J usage is TRBJ2-3, with TRBD2 matching over 11 bases. Being an ORF, TRBV5-3 has a function that is uncertain. Losses at the gene ends were 8 bases for V and 4 bases for J; bases not matched to a gene: 12. The CDR3 contains 16 residues. The DNA of the CDR3 is TGTGCCAGCAGTTTTCTCACTAGCGGGAGTTCAGATACGCAGTATTCT. Translated, it gives CASSFLTSGSSDTQYS.

The sample holds a few counts of this clonotype. V usage is TRBV6-2 or TRBV6-3 and J usage is TRBJ2-7, with D tentatively TRBD1 (6 bases). Trimming shortened V by 5 bases and J by 5 bases, and 19 bases separated the two germline ends. Germline CDR1 and CDR2: MNHEY and SVGEGT. The CDR3 loop spans 15 amino acids. The CDR3 loop reads CASSNETGFGDEQYF. CDR3 DNA sequence: TGTGCCAGCAGTAACGAAACAGGGTTTGGTGACGAGCAGTACTTC.

This clonotype was detected a few times. This chain joins TRBV12-2 and TRBJ1-2; TRBD1, the table's D call, lacks a check against the DNA. TRBV12-2 is annotated as a pseudogene. The CDR3 sequence is 14 residues long. The DNA of the CDR3 is TGTGCAAGTCGCTCCGCGGACAGGCGAGGAGGCTACACCTTC. Its protein is CASRSADRRGGYTF.

The V call is TRBV7-9, the J call TRBJ2-2; D gene ambiguous. The V gene's germline CDR1 is SEHNR and CDR2 FQNEAQ (reference sequence). This CDR3 region has 14 residues. V shed 4 bases and J shed 5 bases, with 11 bases lying between them. CDR3 coding DNA: TGTGCCAGCAGCTCGACCCTGAAAACCGGGGAGCTGTTTTTT. Amino acids: CASSSTLKTGELFF.

This clonotype has at least ten counts. The rearrangement joins TRBV4-2 to TRBJ1-1; D call uncertain. This CDR3 has 14 amino acids. V was cut by 0 bases and J by 0 bases, with 5 bases left in between. Germline V gene data show CDR1 as LGHNA and CDR2 as YNFKEQ. CDR3 region: CASSQDSLNTEAFF. CDR3 DNA: TGTGCCAGCAGCCAAGACAGCTTGAACACTGAAGCTTTCTTT.